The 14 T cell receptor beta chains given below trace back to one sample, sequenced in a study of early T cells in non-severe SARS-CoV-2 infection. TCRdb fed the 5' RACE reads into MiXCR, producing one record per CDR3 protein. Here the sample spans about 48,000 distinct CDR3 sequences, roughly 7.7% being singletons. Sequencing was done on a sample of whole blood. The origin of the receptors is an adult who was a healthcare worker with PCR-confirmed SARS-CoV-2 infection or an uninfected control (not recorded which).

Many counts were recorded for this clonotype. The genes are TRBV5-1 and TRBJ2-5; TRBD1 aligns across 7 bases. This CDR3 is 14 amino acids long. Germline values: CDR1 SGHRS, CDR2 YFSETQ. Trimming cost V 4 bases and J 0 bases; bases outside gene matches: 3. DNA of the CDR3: TGCGCCAGCAGCATGACAGGGTACCAAGAGACCCAGTACTTC. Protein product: CASSMTGYQETQYF.

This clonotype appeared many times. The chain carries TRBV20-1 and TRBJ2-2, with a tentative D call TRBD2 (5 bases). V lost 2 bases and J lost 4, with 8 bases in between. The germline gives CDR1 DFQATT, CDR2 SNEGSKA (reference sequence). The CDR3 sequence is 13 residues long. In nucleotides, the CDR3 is TGCAGTGCTAGAACTGCGGGCACCGGGGAGCTGTTTTTT. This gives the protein CSARTAGTGELFF.

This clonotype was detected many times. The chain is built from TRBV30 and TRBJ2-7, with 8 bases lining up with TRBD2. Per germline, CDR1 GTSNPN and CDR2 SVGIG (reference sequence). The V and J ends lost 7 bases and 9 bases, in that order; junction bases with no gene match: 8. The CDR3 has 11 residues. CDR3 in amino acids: CAFTGGGGQYF. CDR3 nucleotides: TGTGCCTTCACCGGGGGGGGAGGGCAGTACTTC.

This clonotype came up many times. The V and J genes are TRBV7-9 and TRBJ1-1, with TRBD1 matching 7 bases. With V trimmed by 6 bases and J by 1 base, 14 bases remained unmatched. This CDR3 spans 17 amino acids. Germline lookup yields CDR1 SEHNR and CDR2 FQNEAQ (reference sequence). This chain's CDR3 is CASRPGRQGVENTEAFF. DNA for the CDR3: TGTGCCAGCAGACCGGGCCGTCAGGGGGTTGAGAACACTGAAGCTTTCTTT.

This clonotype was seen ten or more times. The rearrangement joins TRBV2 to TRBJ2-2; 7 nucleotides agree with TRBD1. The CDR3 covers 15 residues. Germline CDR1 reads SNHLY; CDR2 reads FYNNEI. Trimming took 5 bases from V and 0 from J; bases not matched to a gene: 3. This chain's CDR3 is CASSWDRANTGELFF. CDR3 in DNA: TGTGCCAGCAGTTGGGACAGAGCGAACACCGGGGAGCTGTTTTTT. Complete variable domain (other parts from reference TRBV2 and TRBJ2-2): EPEVTQTPSHQVTQMGQEVILRCVPISNHLYFYWYRQILGQKVEFLVSFYNNEISEKSEIFDDQFSVERPDGSNFTLKIRSTKLEDSAMYFCASSWDRANTGELFFGEGSRLTVL.

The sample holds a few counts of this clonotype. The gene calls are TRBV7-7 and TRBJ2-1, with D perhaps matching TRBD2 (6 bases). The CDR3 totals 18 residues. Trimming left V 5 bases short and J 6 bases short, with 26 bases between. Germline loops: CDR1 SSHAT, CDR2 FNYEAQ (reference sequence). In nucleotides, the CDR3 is TGTGCCAGCAGCGTAACAACGATGACTAGGCGTTGCACCAATGAGCAGTTCTTC. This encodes CASSVTTMTRRCTNEQFF.

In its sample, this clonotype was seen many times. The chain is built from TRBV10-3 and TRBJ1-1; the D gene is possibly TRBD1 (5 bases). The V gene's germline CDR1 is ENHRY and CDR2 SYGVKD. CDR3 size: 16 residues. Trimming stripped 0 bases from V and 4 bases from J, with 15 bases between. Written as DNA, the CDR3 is TGTGCCATCAGTGAGTCGATGGGGGGTGGACCCACTGAAGCTTTCTTT. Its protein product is CAISESMGGGPTEAFF.

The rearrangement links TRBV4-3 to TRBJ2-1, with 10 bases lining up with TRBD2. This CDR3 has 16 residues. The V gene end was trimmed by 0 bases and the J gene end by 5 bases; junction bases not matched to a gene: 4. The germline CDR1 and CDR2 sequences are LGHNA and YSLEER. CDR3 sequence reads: CASSQEIAGGHNEQFF. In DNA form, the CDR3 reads TGCGCCAGCAGCCAAGAGATAGCGGGGGGACACAATGAGCAGTTCTTC.

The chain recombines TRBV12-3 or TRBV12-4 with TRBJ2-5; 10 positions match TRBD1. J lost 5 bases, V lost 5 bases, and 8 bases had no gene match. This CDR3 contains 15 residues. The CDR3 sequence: CASSPSTGGWETQYF. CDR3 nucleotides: TGTGCCAGCAGTCCCTCGACAGGGGGCTGGGAGACCCAGTACTTC.

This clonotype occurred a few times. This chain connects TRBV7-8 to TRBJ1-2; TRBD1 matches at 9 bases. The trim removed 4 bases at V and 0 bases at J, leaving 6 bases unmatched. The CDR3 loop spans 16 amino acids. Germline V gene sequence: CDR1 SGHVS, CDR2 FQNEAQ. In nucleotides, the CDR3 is TGTGCCAGCAGCTCAGGACAGGGGAGAGCTAACTATGGCTACACCTTC. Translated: CASSSGQGRANYGYTF.

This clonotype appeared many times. CDR3 nucleotide sequence: TGTGCCACCAGCAGATTGGGGGTGAACACTGAAGCTTTCTTT. Translation gives CATSRLGVNTEAFF. The chain recombines TRBV15 with TRBJ1-1, with D maybe TRBD1 (5 bases). Germline V lookup: CDR1 LNHNV, CDR2 YYDKDF (reference sequence). CDR3 length equals 14 residues. Trimming pared 2 bases from V and 0 bases from J, leaving 7 bases between.

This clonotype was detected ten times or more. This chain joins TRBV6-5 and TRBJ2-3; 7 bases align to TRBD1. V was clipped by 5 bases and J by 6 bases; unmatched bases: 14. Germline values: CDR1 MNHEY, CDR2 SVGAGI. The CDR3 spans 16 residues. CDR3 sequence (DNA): TGTGCCAGCAGTAACCCAGTTAGGGGGCGCATGGATACGCAGTATTTT. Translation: CASSNPVRGRMDTQYF.

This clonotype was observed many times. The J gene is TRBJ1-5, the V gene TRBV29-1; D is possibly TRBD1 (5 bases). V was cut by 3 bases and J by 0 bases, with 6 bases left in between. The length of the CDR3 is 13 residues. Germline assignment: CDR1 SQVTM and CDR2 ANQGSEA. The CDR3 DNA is TGCAGCGTTGAGACAGATAGCAATCAGCCCCAGCATTTT. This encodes CSVETDSNQPQHF. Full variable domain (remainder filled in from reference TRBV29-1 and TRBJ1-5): SAVISQKPSRDICQRGTSLTIQCQVDSQVTMMFWYRQQPGQSLTLIATANQGSEATYESGFVIDKFPISRPNLTFSTLTVSNMSPEDSSIYLCSVETDSNQPQHFGDGTRLSIL.

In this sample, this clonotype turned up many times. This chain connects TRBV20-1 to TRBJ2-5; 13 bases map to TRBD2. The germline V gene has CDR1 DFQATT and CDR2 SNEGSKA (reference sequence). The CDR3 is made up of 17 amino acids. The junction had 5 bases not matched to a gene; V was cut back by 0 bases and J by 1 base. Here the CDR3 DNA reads TGCAGTGCTAGAGATTTTGGGACTAGCGGGGTCCAAGAGACCCAGTACTTC. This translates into CSARDFGTSGVQETQYF.